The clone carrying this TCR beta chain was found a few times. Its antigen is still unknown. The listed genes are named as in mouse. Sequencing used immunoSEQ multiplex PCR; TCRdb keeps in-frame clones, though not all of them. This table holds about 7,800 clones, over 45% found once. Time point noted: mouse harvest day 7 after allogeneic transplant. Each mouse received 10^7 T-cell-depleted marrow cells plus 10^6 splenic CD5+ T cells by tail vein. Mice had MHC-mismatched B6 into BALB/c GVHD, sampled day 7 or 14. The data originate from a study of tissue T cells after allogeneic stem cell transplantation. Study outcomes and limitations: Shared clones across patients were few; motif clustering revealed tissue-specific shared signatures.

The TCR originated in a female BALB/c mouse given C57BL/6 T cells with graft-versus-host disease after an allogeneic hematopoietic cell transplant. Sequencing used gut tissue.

The CDR3 here is CASSLTGLSYEQYF. The CDR3 DNA, read in part, is TGTGCCAGCAGCCTGACTGGGCTCTCCTATGAACAGTAC. V gene TRBV14 combines with J gene TRBJ2-7, with 7 bases lining up with TRBD2. Read data end 1 residue before the CDR3 end; the end is taken from the germline J gene. The CDR3 consists of 14 residues. Germline loops: CDR1 SGHDT, CDR2 FRDEAV. The V and J ends lost 5 bases and 0 bases, in that order; junction bases with no gene match: 5.